This T cell receptor (beta chain) appears in the sequencing data of a study of cytotoxic CD8 clonotypes in ibrutinib-treated CLL. Study in general: Timing of response sample collection was a median around twelve months after treatment start, with a range of 6 to 36. Averaging across samples gave roughly 260,000 productive templates and approximately 92,000 productive rearrangements.

General study points: Clonality at baseline surpassed age-matched healthy donors and tracked circulating CD8+ T-cell counts.

About this clone: Its antigen is not identified.

The V gene end was trimmed by 4 bases and the J gene end by 5 bases; junction bases not matched to a gene: 11. CDR3 length: 16 amino acids. CDR1 and CDR2 (germline): SGDLS, YYNGEE. The intended depth for sequencing was 1 in 200,000 to 1 in 1 million T cells. Assay used: immunoSEQ multiplex PCR; TCRdb lists only in-frame clones, some missing. The sample lists 300,000 or so clones, around 66% seen once, with about 6.7% in the top ten. The sample was PBMCs, taken after 36 months of ibrutinib treatment. The chain uses TRBV9 and TRBJ2-1; 8 nucleotides align to TRBD2. This TCR derives from a human donor with chronic lymphocytic leukemia. The DNA of the CDR3 is TGTGCCAGCAGCTGGCGCGGGAGGCTGAGGGACAATGAGCAGTTCTTC. This encodes CASSWRGRLRDNEQFF.